These 26 T cell receptor beta chains share one sample of origin, sequenced in a study of CD8 T cells in ankylosing spondylitis. From the 5' RACE reads, TCRdb called clonotypes with MiXCR, one entry per CDR3 protein. The table includes about 130,000 distinct CDR3 sequences, 7% detected once. The specimen was blood, either unsorted or a sorted T cell fraction (not recorded which). All receptors derive from a male donor with ankylosing spondylitis or in good health (not recorded which).

This clonotype is deemed large. CDR3 DNA: TGTGCCAGCAGCACAAGCGGGATCTATGATTATGAGCAGTTCTTC. It codes for CASSTSGIYDYEQFF. This sequence joins TRBV11-1 and TRBJ2-1; TRBD2 aligns across 7 bases. Germline V gene data show CDR1 as SGHAT and CDR2 as FQDESV (reference sequence). After removal of 5 bases from V and 8 bases from J, the junction contained 12 bases not matched to a gene. The CDR3 totals 15 residues.

The genes are TRBV5-4 and TRBJ2-2; 7 bases match TRBD2. Germline V CDR1 and CDR2: SGHNT, YYREEE (reference sequence). Unmatched junction bases numbered 6, after V lost 2 bases and J lost 5 bases. The CDR3 consists of 15 residues. The CDR3 loop is CASSFGGLRTGELFF. The CDR3 nucleotides are TGTGCCAGCAGCTTCGGGGGACTAAGGACCGGGGAGCTGTTTTTT.

The sample holds many counts of this clonotype. The chain couples TRBV29-1 to TRBJ1-1, with D tentatively TRBD1 (5 bases). The germline V gene has CDR1 SQVTM and CDR2 ANQGSEA. The CDR3 spans 11 residues. Trimming took off 4 bases at V and 5 bases at J, with 8 bases between the two ends. The CDR3 reads CSVGGDTEAFF. The CDR3 bases are TGCAGCGTTGGGGGGGATACTGAAGCTTTCTTT. Supplemented by reference TRBV29-1 and TRBJ1-1, the full variable domain reads SAVISQKPSRDICQRGTSLTIQCQVDSQVTMMFWYRQQPGQSLTLIATANQGSEATYESGFVIDKFPISRPNLTFSTLTVSNMSPEDSSIYLCSVGGDTEAFFGQGTRLTVV.

Many counts were recorded for this clonotype. The rearrangement links TRBV5-1 to TRBJ2-7; D perhaps matches TRBD2 (6 bases). Trimming removed 7 bases from V and 2 bases from J, with 19 bases in between. The germline CDR1 and CDR2 sequences are SGHRS and YFSETQ. The CDR3 sequence is 15 residues long. CDR3 residues: CASGGSLANTYEQYF. The CDR3 bases are TGCGCCAGCGGTGGTTCGCTAGCGAACACCTACGAGCAGTACTTC.

This clonotype was detected ten times or more. The chain employs TRBV18 and TRBJ2-2, with no clear D. Germline CDR1 is KGHSH and CDR2 is LQKENI. Trimming stripped 3 bases from V and 1 base from J, with 9 bases between. The CDR3 runs to 15 residues. CDR3 region: CASSPVRVNTGELFF. CDR3 DNA sequence: TGTGCCAGCTCACCCGTACGCGTGAACACCGGGGAGCTGTTTTTT.

The V gene is TRBV7-2, the J gene TRBJ1-2, with unresolved D. Trimming cost V 7 bases and J 5 bases, with 14 bases left between them. The CDR3 contains 13 residues. Germline CDR1 reads SGHTA; CDR2 reads FQGNSA. The CDR3 reads CASIYRLGYGYTF. DNA of the CDR3: TGTGCCAGCATCTATCGCCTCGGGTATGGCTACACCTTC.

Only a few counts were recorded for this clonotype. The chain joins TRBV12-5 to TRBJ2-5; 9 bases map to TRBD2. Germline loops: CDR1 LGHNT, CDR2 FRNRAP. V lost 6 bases to trimming and J lost 4 bases; unmatched junction nucleotides: 15. The CDR3 length is 17 residues. This CDR3 reads CASGRNDKRGAIETQYF. The CDR3, as DNA: TGTGCTAGTGGACGAAACGATAAGCGGGGGGCAATAGAGACCCAGTACTTC. The complete variable domain, with remaining parts taken from reference TRBV12-5 and TRBJ2-5, reads DARVTQTPRHKVTEMGQEVTMRCQPILGHNTVFWYRQTMMQGLELLAYFRNRAPLDDSGMPKDRFSAEMPDATLATLKIQPSEPRDSAVYFCASGRNDKRGAIETQYFGPGTRLLVL.

This clonotype was detected many times. The rearrangement joins TRBV28 to TRBJ2-7; D gene ambiguous. This CDR3 contains 12 residues. Germline CDR1 and CDR2: MDHEN and SYDVKM. V lost 0 bases to trimming and J lost 7 bases, with 7 bases between them. The CDR3, as DNA: TGTGCCAGCAGTTTATGGGGTCGGGAGCAGTACTTC. Encoded protein: CASSLWGREQYF. Using reference TRBV28 and TRBJ2-7 for the parts outside the CDR3, the full variable domain is DVKVTQSSRYLVKRTGEKVFLECVQDMDHENMFWYRQDPGLGLRLIYFSYDVKMKEKGDIPEGYSVSREKKERFSLILESASTNQTSMYLCASSLWGREQYFGPGTRLTVT.

This clonotype was counted many times. The V call is TRBV7-2, the J call TRBJ2-3; D is uncertain. The ends were cut back, 6 bases at V and 2 bases at J, with 9 bases in the middle. This CDR3 has 13 residues. Germline V gene sequence: CDR1 SGHTA, CDR2 FQGNSA. In DNA, the CDR3 is TGTGCCAGCAGTCGACTCTTCACAGATACGCAGTATTTT. This encodes CASSRLFTDTQYF.

This clonotype appeared many times. The chain couples TRBV12-3 or TRBV12-4 to TRBJ1-1; D is uncertain. The CDR3 extends over 13 amino acids. V was clipped by 7 bases and J by 0 bases, with 9 bases between them. CDR3 DNA sequence: TGTGCCAGCACTAAAATTATGAACACTGAAGCTTTCTTT. The encoded protein is CASTKIMNTEAFF.

This clonotype was counted ten times or more. V gene TRBV4-3 combines with J gene TRBJ2-2; 12 bases are shared with TRBD2. From germline, CDR1 is LGHNA and CDR2 YSLEER. V lost 1 base to trimming and J lost 0 bases; unmatched junction nucleotides: 6. The CDR3 extends over 19 amino acids. CDR3 DNA sequence: TGCGCCAGCAGCCAAGGAGGGGGACTAGCGGGTACGAACACCGGGGAGCTGTTTTTT. Translation gives CASSQGGGLAGTNTGELFF.

This clonotype showed up many times. DNA of the CDR3: TGTGCCTGGAACCCTCAGGGTACCTACGAGCAGTACTTC. This gives the protein CAWNPQGTYEQYF. J is TRBJ2-7 and V is TRBV30; maybe TRBD1 (5 bases). The CDR3 totals 13 residues. CDR1 is GTSNPN and CDR2 is SVGIG in the germline V gene (reference sequence). V was pared by 4 bases and J by 2 bases, with 12 bases between. The full variable domain, completed using reference TRBV30 and TRBJ2-7, is SQTIHQWPATLVQPVGSPLSLECTVEGTSNPNLYWYRQAAGRGLQLLFYSVGIGQISSEVPQNLSASRPQDRQFILSSKKLLLSDSGFYLCAWNPQGTYEQYFGPGTRLTVT.

This clonotype was recorded many times. The chain employs TRBV3-1 and TRBJ1-5; D is unresolved. The germline V and J ends were trimmed by 2 bases and 4 bases, with 3 bases remaining between them. In germline, CDR1 is LGHDT, CDR2 YNNKEL (reference sequence). The CDR3 totals 12 residues. This chain's CDR3 is CASSQLNQPQHF. CDR3 bases: TGTGCCAGCAGCCAACTGAATCAGCCCCAGCATTTT.

This clonotype has at least ten counts. V usage is TRBV20-1 and J usage is TRBJ1-2; 9 nucleotides line up with TRBD1. Per the germline V gene, CDR1 is DFQATT and CDR2 is SNEGSKA (reference sequence). This CDR3 has 13 residues. Germline trimming cut 6 bases from V and 7 bases from J; bases unmatched to any gene: 9. The CDR3 region is CSATTGGGTGYTF. Written as DNA, the CDR3 is TGCAGTGCCACGACAGGGGGAGGCACTGGCTACACCTTC.

In this sample, this clonotype turned up a few times. The V and J genes are TRBV5-1 and TRBJ2-6; D is unclear. The CDR3 contains 16 residues. Trimming removed 4 bases from V and 2 bases from J, with 13 bases in between. Germline V gives CDR1 SGHRS, CDR2 YFSETQ. CDR3 protein: CASSGASYPGANVLTF. Here the CDR3 DNA reads TGCGCCAGCAGCGGAGCTAGTTACCCTGGGGCCAACGTCCTGACTTTC.

This clonotype was seen many times. This chain connects TRBV20-1 to TRBJ1-2; the match to TRBD1 covers 7 bases. In germline, CDR1 is DFQATT, CDR2 SNEGSKA (reference sequence). V shed 1 base, J shed 5 bases, and the junction held 13 bases outside the gene matches. The CDR3 is made up of 16 amino acids. The CDR3: CSARVRRQGQAYGYTF. The CDR3 nucleotides are TGCAGTGCTAGAGTTCGACGCCAAGGACAGGCTTATGGCTACACCTTC.

This clonotype has ten or more counts. The chain joins TRBV7-9 to TRBJ1-6; 8 bases align to TRBD1. The CDR3 is 15 residues long. The junction had 7 bases not matched to a gene; V was cut back by 5 bases and J by 7 bases. The germline V gene has CDR1 SEHNR and CDR2 FQNEAQ (reference sequence). This CDR3 is CASSAGGVGNSPLHF. CDR3 DNA sequence: TGTGCCAGCAGCGCAGGGGGCGTCGGGAATTCACCCCTCCACTTT.

The chain employs TRBV5-5 and TRBJ1-3; D call uncertain. Trimming removed 4 bases from V and 0 bases from J, with 14 bases in between. The germline gives CDR1 SGHKS, CDR2 YYEKEE (reference sequence). This CDR3 is built from 16 residues. CDR3 bases: TGTGCCAGCAGCGCCGCGGCCGGTAGCTCTGGAAACACCATATATTTT. Translated, it gives CASSAAAGSSGNTIYF.

This clonotype showed up many times. This chain connects TRBV5-1 to TRBJ1-4; 7 bases fit TRBD1. The CDR3 extends over 15 amino acids. Germline-derived CDR1 and CDR2 are SGHRS and YFSETQ. J lost 8 bases, V lost 0 bases, and 7 bases had no gene match. For the CDR3, the DNA is TGCGCCAGCAGCTTGGCCGAGGGGGCGGGCGAAAAACTGTTTTTT. It specifies CASSLAEGAGEKLFF.

This clonotype was counted many times. V and J are TRBV20-1 and TRBJ1-5; no clear D. The CDR3 contains 13 residues. Germline V lookup: CDR1 DFQATT, CDR2 SNEGSKA (reference sequence). Trimming took 3 bases from V and 4 from J, leaving 10 bases between them. CDR3 loop: CSARGRENQPQHF. The CDR3 DNA follows: TGCAGTGCTAGGGGGAGAGAGAATCAGCCCCAGCATTTT.

This clonotype was seen ten or more times. The V call is TRBV5-1, the J call TRBJ1-2, with 11 bases that match TRBD1. This CDR3 contains 17 residues. Germline V gives CDR1 SGHRS, CDR2 YFSETQ. The V gene end was trimmed by 6 bases and the J gene end by 6 bases; junction bases not matched to a gene: 16. The CDR3 DNA reads TGCGCCAGCACTTCAACGCCCGGACAGGGGGCGAGGAATGGCTACACCTTC. Its protein product is CASTSTPGQGARNGYTF.

This clonotype was observed many times. V and J are TRBV20-1 and TRBJ1-3; no firm D call. The CDR3 sequence is 14 residues long. The V gene's germline CDR1 is DFQATT and CDR2 SNEGSKA (reference sequence). V was trimmed by 3 bases and J by 0 bases, leaving 9 bases between them. For the CDR3, the DNA is TGCAGTGCTAGTCTTCCAGCCTCTGGAAACACCATATATTTT. Encoded protein: CSASLPASGNTIYF.

This clonotype showed up many times. The chain uses TRBV20-1 and TRBJ2-1; 9 nucleotides match TRBD2. Trimming took 6 bases from V and 3 from J; bases not matched to a gene: 6. In germline, CDR1 is DFQATT, CDR2 SNEGSKA (reference sequence). This CDR3 has 14 residues. The CDR3 loop reads CSAPTREGYNEQFF. The CDR3 nucleotides read TGCAGTGCCCCCACGCGGGAGGGCTACAATGAGCAGTTCTTC.

Regarding this clonotype: A much larger clone differs from this one at a single base, so this may be a read error. CDR3 protein: CASRTALEGTQYF. CDR3 nucleotides: TGCGCCAGCCGGACAGCCCTTGAAGGGACCCAGTACTTC. The rearrangement uses TRBV5-1 and TRBJ2-5, with D possibly matching TRBD1 (6 bases). Trimming pared 7 bases from V and 7 bases from J, leaving 17 bases between. The CDR3 is 13 residues long. In germline, CDR1 is SGHRS, CDR2 YFSETQ.

The chain carries TRBV5-6 and TRBJ1-2; D may be TRBD1 (5 bases). Trimming stripped 5 bases from V and 8 bases from J, with 16 bases between. The length of the CDR3 is 13 residues. CDR1 SGHDT and CDR2 YYEEEE come from the germline V gene. Written as DNA, the CDR3 is TGTGCCAGCAGGATAGACAGATACCGCGGCTACACCTTC. Protein: CASRIDRYRGYTF.

Only a few counts were recorded for this clonotype. This rearrangement joins TRBV19 to TRBJ2-1; tentatively, D is TRBD2 (6 bases). The CDR3 runs 15 residues. Germline-derived CDR1 and CDR2 are LNHDA and SQIVND (reference sequence). The ends were cut back, 7 bases at V and 0 bases at J, with 13 bases in the middle. The CDR3 sequence: CASTWDSASYNEQFF. The CDR3, as DNA: TGTGCCAGTACGTGGGACTCCGCCTCCTACAATGAGCAGTTCTTC.